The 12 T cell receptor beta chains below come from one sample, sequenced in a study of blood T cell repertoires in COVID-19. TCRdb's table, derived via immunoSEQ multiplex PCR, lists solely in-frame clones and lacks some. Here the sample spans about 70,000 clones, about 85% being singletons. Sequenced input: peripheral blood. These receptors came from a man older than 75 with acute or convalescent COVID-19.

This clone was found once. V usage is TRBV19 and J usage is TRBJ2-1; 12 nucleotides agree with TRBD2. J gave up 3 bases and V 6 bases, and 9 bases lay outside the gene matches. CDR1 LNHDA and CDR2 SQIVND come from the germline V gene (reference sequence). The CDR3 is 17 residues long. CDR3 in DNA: TGTGCCAGTAGCATTCTGCTAGCGGGAGGGGTCTACAATGAGCAGTTCTTC. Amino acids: CASSILLAGGVYNEQFF.

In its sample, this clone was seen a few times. The CDR3 is CASSQARRGAEAFF. For the CDR3, the DNA is TGTGCCAGCAGCCAAGCCCGCAGGGGGGCTGAAGCTTTCTTT. The rearrangement joins TRBV4-2 to TRBJ1-1; 7 bases fit TRBD1. Germline V gives CDR1 LGHNA, CDR2 YNFKEQ. V was pared by 1 base and J by 6 bases, with 5 bases of the junction left unmatched. This CDR3 comprises 14 residues.

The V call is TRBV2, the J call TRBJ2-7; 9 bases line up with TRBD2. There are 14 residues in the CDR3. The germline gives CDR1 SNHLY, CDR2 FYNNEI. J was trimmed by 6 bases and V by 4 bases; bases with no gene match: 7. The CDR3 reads CASSGRTSAGEQYF. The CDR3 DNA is TGTGCCAGCAGTGGACGGACTAGCGCGGGCGAGCAGTACTTC.

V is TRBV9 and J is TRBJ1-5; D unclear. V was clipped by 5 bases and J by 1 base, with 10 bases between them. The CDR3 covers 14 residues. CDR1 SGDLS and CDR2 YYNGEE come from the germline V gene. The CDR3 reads CASSRGRSNQPQHF. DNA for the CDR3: TGTGCCAGCAGTCGAGGGAGGAGCAATCAGCCCCAGCATTTT.

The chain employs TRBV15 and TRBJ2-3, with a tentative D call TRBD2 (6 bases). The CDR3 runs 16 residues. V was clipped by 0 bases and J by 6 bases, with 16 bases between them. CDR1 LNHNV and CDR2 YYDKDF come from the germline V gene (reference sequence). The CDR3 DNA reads TGTGCCACCAGCAGAGATCTGGCGGGACGCATGGATACGCAGTATTTT. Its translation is CATSRDLAGRMDTQYF.

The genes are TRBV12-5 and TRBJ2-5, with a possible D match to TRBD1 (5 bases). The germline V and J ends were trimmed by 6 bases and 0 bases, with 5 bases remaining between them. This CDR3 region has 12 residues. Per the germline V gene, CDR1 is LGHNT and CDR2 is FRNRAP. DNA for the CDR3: TGTGCTAGTGGGGACAACCAAGAGACCCAGTACTTC. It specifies CASGDNQETQYF.

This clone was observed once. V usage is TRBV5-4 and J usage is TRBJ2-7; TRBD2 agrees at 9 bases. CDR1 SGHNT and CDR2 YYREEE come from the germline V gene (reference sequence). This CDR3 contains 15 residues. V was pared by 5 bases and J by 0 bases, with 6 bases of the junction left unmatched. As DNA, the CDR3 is TGTGCCAGCAGAATAGCGGGAGCCCTCTCCTACGAGCAGTACTTC. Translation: CASRIAGALSYEQYF.

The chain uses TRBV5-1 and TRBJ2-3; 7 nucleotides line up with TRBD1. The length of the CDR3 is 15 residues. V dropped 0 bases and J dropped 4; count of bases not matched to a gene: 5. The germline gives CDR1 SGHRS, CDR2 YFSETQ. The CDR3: CASSLEGGGADTQYF. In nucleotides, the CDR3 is TGCGCCAGCAGCTTGGAAGGGGGCGGAGCAGATACGCAGTATTTT.

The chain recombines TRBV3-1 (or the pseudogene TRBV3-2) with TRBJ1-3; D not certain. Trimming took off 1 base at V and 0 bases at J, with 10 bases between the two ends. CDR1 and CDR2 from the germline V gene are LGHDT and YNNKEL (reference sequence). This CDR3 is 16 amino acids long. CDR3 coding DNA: TGTGCCAGCAGCCAAGGCCAGTTCCCCTCTGGAAACACCATATATTTT. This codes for CASSQGQFPSGNTIYF.

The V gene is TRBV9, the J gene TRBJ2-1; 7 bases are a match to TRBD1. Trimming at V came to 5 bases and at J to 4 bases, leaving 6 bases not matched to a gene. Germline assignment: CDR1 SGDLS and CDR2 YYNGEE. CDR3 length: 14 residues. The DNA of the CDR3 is TGTGCCAGCAGAGCCGGGACAGTTTACAATGAGCAGTTCTTC. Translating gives CASRAGTVYNEQFF.

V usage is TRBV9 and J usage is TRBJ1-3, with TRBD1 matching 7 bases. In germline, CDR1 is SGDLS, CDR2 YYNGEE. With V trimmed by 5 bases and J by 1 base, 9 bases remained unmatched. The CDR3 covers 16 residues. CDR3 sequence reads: CASSGGGTVSGNTIYF. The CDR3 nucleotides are TGTGCCAGCAGTGGGGGCGGGACAGTATCTGGAAACACCATATATTTT.

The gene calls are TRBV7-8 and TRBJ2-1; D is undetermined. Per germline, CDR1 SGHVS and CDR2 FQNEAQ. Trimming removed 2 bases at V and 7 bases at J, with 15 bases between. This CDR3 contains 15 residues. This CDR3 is CASSLNVVSSNEQFF. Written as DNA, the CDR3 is TGTGCCAGCAGCTTAAATGTAGTCTCATCGAATGAGCAGTTCTTC.